Sequencing of this T cell receptor (beta chain) was carried out in a study of blood T cell repertoires in COVID-19. Study-wide background: Sources were T cells, B-cell-depleted T cells, or PBMCs; the material itself was cDNA or gDNA.

The repertoire was sequenced with immunoSEQ multiplex PCR; TCRdb's copy has only in-frame clones and lacks some. The sample lists roughly 250,000 clones; 65% to 90% were seen once. CDR3 length: 15 amino acids. V was shortened by 4 bases and J by 5 bases, with 14 bases between the two germline ends. Germline V gives CDR1 SNHLY, CDR2 FYNNEI. The V gene is TRBV2, the J gene TRBJ2-2, with D perhaps TRBD2 (5 bases). This clonotype was obtained from a woman older than 75 with active or convalescent COVID-19. Sequencing was carried out using peripheral blood. CDR3 region: CASSVVDRETGELFF. In DNA form, the CDR3 reads TGTGCCAGCAGTGTTGTAGATAGGGAGACCGGGGAGCTGTTTTTT.